What follows are 9 T cell receptor beta chains derived from one specimen sequenced in a study of T cell responses to AZD1222 COVID-19 vaccine. TCRdb keeps only in-frame clones here, not all; method: immunoSEQ multiplex PCR. Of some 160,000 clones in the sample, approximately 91% were seen once. This specimen consisted of peripheral blood, obtained 28 days after the second AZD1222 dose. The receptors were sampled from an adult who received the AZD1222 COVID-19 vaccine.

The chain has TRBV18 and TRBJ1-2, with D perhaps TRBD1 (5 bases). The CDR3 has 13 residues. Trimming took off 3 bases at V and 6 bases at J, with 11 bases between the two ends. The germline V gene encodes CDR1 KGHSH and CDR2 LQKENI. For the CDR3, the DNA is TGTGCCAGCTCACCGTCGGGGGGGGATGGCTACACCTTC. It specifies CASSPSGGDGYTF.

This clone was found once. The J gene is TRBJ1-2, the V gene TRBV7-9; 9 bases fit TRBD1. Germline values: CDR1 SEHNR, CDR2 FQNEAQ (reference sequence). V lost 5 bases, J lost 5 bases, and 9 bases stayed unmatched. CDR3 length equals 15 residues. The chain's CDR3 is CASSRTGELSYGYTF. The CDR3 nucleotides read TGTGCCAGCAGCCGGACAGGGGAATTGTCTTATGGCTACACCTTC.

The rearrangement links TRBV10-3 to TRBJ2-3; 12 nucleotides match TRBD2. From germline, CDR1 is ENHRY and CDR2 SYGVKD. J gave up 3 bases and V 2 bases, and 3 bases lay outside the gene matches. This CDR3 has 16 residues. The CDR3 DNA follows: TGTGCCATCAGTGAGGGACTAGCGGGGTCTACAGATACGCAGTATTTT. It codes for CAISEGLAGSTDTQYF.

The gene calls are TRBV7-2 and TRBJ1-3; D gene unclear. The CDR3 sequence is 16 residues long. CDR1 and CDR2 from the germline V gene are SGHTA and FQGNSA. V lost 0 bases and J 0 bases, leaving 9 bases between the germline ends. The CDR3 DNA sequence: TGTGCCAGCAGCTTAGCGCAGGCGAGCTCTGGAAACACCATATATTTT. It codes for CASSLAQASSGNTIYF. The full variable domain, completed using reference TRBV7-2 and TRBJ1-3, is GAGVSQSPSNKVTEKGKDVELRCDPISGHTALYWYRQSLGQGLEFLIYFQGNSAPDKSGLPSDRFSAERTGGSVSTLTIQRTQQEDSAVYLCASSLAQASSGNTIYFGEGSWLTVV.

The chain has TRBV28 and TRBJ2-2; TRBD1 matches 7 bases. After removal of 7 bases from V and 2 bases from J, the junction contained 10 bases not matched to a gene. Germline CDR1 and CDR2: MDHEN and SYDVKM. This CDR3 contains 16 residues. CDR3 nucleotides: TGTGCCAGCACCTTAATGGGACAGCCAAACACCGGGGAGCTGTTTTTT. This translates into CASTLMGQPNTGELFF.

V is TRBV11-1 and J is TRBJ2-6, with no clear D. CDR1 is SGHAT, CDR2 FQDESV, per germline (reference sequence). The length of the CDR3 is 12 residues. Trimming stripped 5 bases from V and 9 bases from J, with 8 bases between. The CDR3 coding sequence is TGTGCCAGCAGCGGGTGGTTCAACGTCCTGACTTTC. It is translated as CASSGWFNVLTF.

The chain combines TRBV18 with TRBJ2-5; D uncertain. The V and J ends lost 2 bases and 3 bases respectively, with 4 bases between them. Germline V gene sequence: CDR1 KGHSH, CDR2 LQKENI. This CDR3 has 12 residues. DNA for the CDR3: TGTGCCAGCTCACCAATGGAAGAGACCCAGTACTTC. Translated: CASSPMEETQYF. The complete variable domain, with remaining parts taken from reference TRBV18 and TRBJ2-5, reads NAGVMQNPRHLVRRRGQEARLRCSPMKGHSHVYWYRQLPEEGLKFMVYLQKENIIDESGMPKERFSAEFPKEGPSILRIQQVVRGDSAAYFCASSPMEETQYFGPGTRLLVL.

The rearrangement uses TRBV12-5 and TRBJ1-1; 8 bases fit TRBD1. The CDR3 has 12 amino acids. CDR1 LGHNT and CDR2 FRNRAP come from the germline V gene. V dropped 3 bases and J dropped 11; count of bases not matched to a gene: 5. The CDR3 bases are TGTGCTAGTGGTTTCCCGGACAGGGAGGCTTTCTTT. Residues: CASGFPDREAFF.

The rearrangement uses TRBV24-1 and TRBJ2-1, with 11 bases fitting TRBD1. CDR1 and CDR2 (germline): KGHDR, SFDVKD. V dropped 7 bases and J dropped 8; count of bases not matched to a gene: 9. The CDR3 runs 15 residues. In DNA, the CDR3 is TGTGCCACCAGCGCCGGGACAGGGGGTTGGGATGAGCAGTTCTTC. Its translation is CATSAGTGGWDEQFF.